This T cell receptor (beta chain) was sequenced during a study of beta chain features in type 1 diabetes. Study outcomes and limitations: Reads derived from cDNA could over-represent cells showing high TCR expression.

CD45RO/CCR7/CD25/CD127/CD95/CD27 sorting isolated CD4+ naive, central memory, regulatory and stem cell-like memory cells. The CDR3 covers 16 residues. Germline assignment: CDR1 SGHTA and CDR2 FQGNSA. V lost 4 bases and J lost 0, with 13 bases in between. This clone was seen at least ten times. What it recognizes is unknown. cDNA synthesis used the whole RNA isolate, giving expressed TCRB sequences. Repertoires were generated with immunoSEQ multiplex PCR, while TCRdb's copy carries only in-frame clones and drops some. The sample shows fewer than 350,000 clones, about 8% of them seen only once. V usage is TRBV7-2 and J usage is TRBJ1-3; the D gene is possibly TRBD1 (6 bases). This sequence originates from a woman between 18 and 29 years old in good health. Material for sequencing was central memory CD4+ T cells from blood. CDR3 region: CASSSIGGSSGNTIYF. CDR3 nucleotides: TGTGCCAGCAGCTCCATCGGGGGCAGCTCTGGAAACACCATATATTTT. The full variable domain, its missing parts supplied by reference TRBV7-2 and TRBJ1-3, is GAGVSQSPSNKVTEKGKDVELRCDPISGHTALYWYRQSLGQGLEFLIYFQGNSAPDKSGLPSDRFSAERTGGSVSTLTIQRTQQEDSAVYLCASSSIGGSSGNTIYFGEGSWLTVV.